This is a list of T cell receptor beta chains from one sample in a study of T cell repertoires in cytomegalovirus infection. Their target antigens are unknown. TCRdb ran MiXCR on the reads and lists one entry per CDR3 protein. Here the sample spans 80,000 or so distinct CDR3 sequences, more than 20% being singletons. The sample consisted of CD8+ T cells from cultured PBMCs, taken from culture after CMV antigen stimulation. The source of these receptors is a human donor in good health (CMV status not recorded). Some clones in this sample may be carry-over from other donors' samples. Both conserved end residues are part of each CDR3.

V gene: TRBV13
CDR3 protein: CASSLQVLRDSESYEQYF

V gene: TRBV12-3/TRBV12-4
CDR3 protein: CASSPLNTGLNQPQHF

V gene: TRBV6-1
CDR3 protein: CASNDRGRGDLRETQYF

V gene: TRBV28
CDR3 protein: CASSSQGLGGYTF

V gene: TRBV7-2
CDR3 protein: CASTGVGGGGGTDTQYF

V gene: TRBV6-6
CDR3 protein: CASSREPGSYGYTF

V gene: TRBV6-7
CDR3 protein: CASSYSRGSNQPQHF

V gene: TRBV5-6
CDR3 protein: CASSLGGVQETQYF

V gene: TRBV27
CDR3 protein: CASSPTSGSGGELFF

V gene: TRBV20-1
CDR3 protein: CSGPTSGRGTGELFF

V gene: TRBV11-2
CDR3 protein: CASSLVMGQVNTEAFF

V gene: TRBV2
CDR3 protein: CASSSAPGFF

V gene: TRBV28
CDR3 protein: CASSSSSWGDRTYNEQFF

V gene: TRBV6-2/TRBV6-3
CDR3 protein: CASSTGLRRDSNYNEQFF

V gene: TRBV4-3
CDR3 protein: CASSQGQELSSPLHF

V gene: TRBV28
CDR3 protein: CASSYRTGPSSSSYEQYF

V gene: TRBV15
CDR3 protein: CATSAGVGYEQYF

V gene: TRBV28
CDR3 protein: CASSQSFGGIGQPYEQYF

V gene: TRBV3-1
CDR3 protein: CASSPGAGESPWPDTQYF

V gene: TRBV20-1
CDR3 protein: CSARDTLTGTSSYEQYF

V gene: TRBV4-3
CDR3 protein: CASSYETGITYEQYF

V gene: TRBV6-2/TRBV6-3
CDR3 protein: CASSYGGTYEQYF

V gene: TRBV20-1
CDR3 protein: CSARDQGGTGVEGYTF

V gene: TRBV6-5
CDR3 protein: CASSYSSKHGDGYTF

V gene: TRBV7-8
CDR3 protein: CASSAGSQETQYF

V gene: TRBV5-1
CDR3 protein: CASSFEGVTSTDTQYF

V gene: TRBV6-6
CDR3 protein: CASSPGLGIQPQHF

V gene: TRBV15
CDR3 protein: CATSRSGGGDQPQHF

V gene: TRBV6-2/TRBV6-3
CDR3 protein: CASSYSGRKQPQHF

V gene: TRBV12-3/TRBV12-4
CDR3 protein: CASSLSGTAAEQFF

V gene: TRBV24-1
CDR3 protein: CATSDSGQGWAQETQYF

V gene: TRBV5-1
CDR3 protein: CASSTFGGDYSYEQYF

V gene: TRBV27
CDR3 protein: CASSLGSLYGELFF

V gene: TRBV9
CDR3 protein: CASSVGGKETRYF

V gene: TRBV20-1
CDR3 protein: CSARGPEESYEQYF

V gene: TRBV6-6
CDR3 protein: CASSYPTSGGTGELFF

V gene: TRBV10-2
CDR3 protein: CASSEVAAGTGVDTQYF

V gene: TRBV19
CDR3 protein: CASSIVSGAEAFF

V gene: TRBV12-3/TRBV12-4
CDR3 protein: CASSFDRASFF

V gene: TRBV2
CDR3 protein: CASTQDSLGAQHF